This T cell receptor (beta chain) came from a study of cytomegalovirus exposure and HLA in healthy donors. Regarding the study as a whole: Cytomegalovirus association was listed for under 200 TCR beta chains.

Worth noting for this clone: The antigen is unknown.

This PCR relied on a set of 60 Vbeta primers and 13 Jbeta primers. Using immunoSEQ multiplex PCR, the repertoire was profiled, and TCRdb retains in-frame clones only, with some absent. Found here are around 91,000 clones, 50% to 80% of them singletons; the top ten hold roughly 3.2%. At collection, donors were nominally healthy, but unrecorded immune exposures were probable. The CDR3 is 15 residues long. Trimming removed 1 base at V and 7 bases at J, with 16 bases between. Germline values: CDR1 SGHVS, CDR2 FQNEAQ. The sequence was collected from a man aged 55 to 70 in good health and CMV-seronegative. Sequences were obtained from PBMCs. The J gene is TRBJ1-2, the V gene TRBV7-8; tentatively, D is TRBD1 (6 bases). This CDR3 is CASSLGSSGGGGYTF. CDR3 nucleotide sequence: TGTGCCAGCAGCTTAGGGTCATCGGGGGGCGGTGGCTACACCTTC.